This entry features one T cell receptor beta chain sequence. Antigen specificity is unknown. One base away lies a much larger clone, so this may be a sequencing read error. The same CDR3 can be traced to other DNA sequences in this sample. This sample is drawn from a study of shared clonotypes between healthy human individuals. Study details: Used for every donor were three CD4 naive, three CD4 memory, two CD8 naive and one CD8 memory plate.

This CDR3 has 12 residues. Trimming left V 0 bases short and J 5 bases short, with 4 bases between. CDR1 is SGHAT and CDR2 is FQNNGV in the germline V gene. Each donor was a Caucasian adult residing in Nashville, Tennessee. Findings of the study overall: Sharing across a handful of donors was seen in 4% to 5% of naive CD4 clonotypes. Memory subsets had estimated richness that was generally smaller than that of naive subsets.

Using immunoSEQ multiplex PCR, the repertoire was profiled, and TCRdb retains in-frame clones only, with some absent. The table records more than 1 million clones, 78% of them present only once. The chain has TRBV11-2 and TRBJ2-5, with no clear D. Sequenced sample: memory CD4+ T cells from PBMCs. Specified subset: CD45RA-negative fraction. The TCR comes from a man aged 18-30 years in good health. Some clones in this sample may be carry-over from other donors' samples. The CDR3 is CASSLDRETQYF. The CDR3 DNA reads TGTGCCAGCAGCTTAGATAGGGAGACCCAGTACTTC.